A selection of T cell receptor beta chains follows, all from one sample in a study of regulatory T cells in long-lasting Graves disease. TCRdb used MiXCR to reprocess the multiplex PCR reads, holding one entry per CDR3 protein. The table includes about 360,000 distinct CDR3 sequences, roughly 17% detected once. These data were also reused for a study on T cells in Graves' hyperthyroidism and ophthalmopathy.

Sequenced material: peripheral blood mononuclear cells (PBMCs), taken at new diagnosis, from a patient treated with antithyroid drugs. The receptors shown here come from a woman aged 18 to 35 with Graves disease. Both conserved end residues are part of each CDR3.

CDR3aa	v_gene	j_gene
CASSVVTAGTDTQYF	TRBV9	TRBJ2-3
CATNSGPFLDTQYF	TRBV18	.
CASSLATFAGRGKNEQYF	TRBV5-1	TRBJ2-7
CSATDAGTSAYNEQFF	TRBV20-1	TRBJ2-1
CASSPHPGGRDGEQFF	TRBV3-1	TRBJ2-1
CASSLSGGVYNEQFF	TRBV7-9	TRBJ2-1
CASRLETGVGEKLFF	TRBV6-1	TRBJ1-4
CATEKSSARRGGYTF	TRBV10-3	TRBJ1-2
CASRPGGNARNSPLHF	TRBV28	TRBJ1-6
CASSLYLAGGPNLADTQYF	TRBV11-2	TRBJ2-3
CASSEEYHGITYEQYF	TRBV2	TRBJ2-7
CASSHPKDNEQFF	TRBV7-9	TRBJ2-1
CASSHVGRDRANQPQHF	TRBV4-1	TRBJ1-5
CASSIAGDGYTF	TRBV7-6	TRBJ1-2
CASSQFIFNTDTQYF	TRBV7-3	TRBJ2-3
CASSGTGLAGEVGYEQYF	TRBV9	TRBJ2-7
CASSLRQGELFF	TRBV5-1	TRBJ2-2
CASSPDRGVYGYTF	TRBV6-1	TRBJ1-2
CASTRTGGPYEQYF	TRBV6-1	TRBJ2-7
CASSQARQLGNTIYF	TRBV3-1	TRBJ1-3
CAWGSTGRSSYNSPLHF	TRBV30	TRBJ1-6
CASSVSGQGAYDEQYF	TRBV9	TRBJ2-7
CASQRSGQETQYF	TRBV10-1	TRBJ2-5
CAGGLAEQGEQFF	TRBV6-2/TRBV6-3	.
CASSDRLSSYEQYF	TRBV28	TRBJ2-7
CASSPSGRATDTQYF	TRBV28	TRBJ2-3
CACSSPTSGWGNEQFF	TRBV28	TRBJ2-1
CASSNHRGEKLFF	TRBV19	TRBJ1-4
CASSPRGAGGVTDTQYF	TRBV3-1	TRBJ2-3
CATQKEGWGGDTQYF	TRBV11-2	TRBJ2-3
CASSLNTPSRPYNEQFF	TRBV12-3/TRBV12-4	TRBJ2-1
CASSPQVYYEQYF	TRBV3-1	TRBJ2-7
CASSSDYPGENTGELFF	TRBV3-1	TRBJ2-2